These 27 T cell receptor beta chains share one sample of origin, sequenced in a study of graft-versus-host responses after intestinal transplantation. The table came from immunoSEQ multiplex PCR; TCRdb's copy has only in-frame clones and leaves some out. The sample has roughly 110,000 clones, about 87% seen once. These receptors are not linked to any known antigen. Here the sequenced sample was unstimulated CD4+ T cells sorted from spleen or lymph node cells, taken before transplant. These receptors all come from a human donor who was the organ donor for an intestinal transplant.

This chain links TRBV19 with TRBJ1-2, with D uncertain. Trimming took off 4 bases at V and 9 bases at J, with 18 bases between the two ends. CDR1 LNHDA and CDR2 SQIVND come from the germline V gene (reference sequence). This CDR3 comprises 14 residues. CDR3 bases: TGTGCCAGTAGTACACCGGGCGAACAAAAGAGCTACACCTTC. Amino acids: CASSTPGEQKSYTF.

The gene calls are TRBV6-5 and TRBJ1-1, with a weak D call TRBD1 (5 bases). The CDR3 spans 15 residues. Germline V lookup: CDR1 MNHEY, CDR2 SVGAGI. V lost 1 base, J lost 5 bases, and 14 bases lay in between. Here the CDR3 DNA reads TGTGCCAGCAGTTACTGGGGGGGAGGGGTTACTGAAGCTTTCTTT. This codes for CASSYWGGGVTEAFF.

The chain uses TRBV7-9 and TRBJ2-2; TRBD1 aligns across 7 bases. This CDR3 is built from 13 residues. Germline V gene lookup returns CDR1 SEHNR and CDR2 FQNEAQ (reference sequence). Trimming took 6 bases from V and 6 from J; bases not matched to a gene: 4. CDR3 in amino acids: CASRATGAGELFF. DNA of the CDR3: TGTGCCAGCAGGGCTACAGGGGCCGGGGAGCTGTTTTTT.

The chain couples TRBV18 to TRBJ2-3; no clear D gene. This CDR3 has 16 amino acids. V was pared by 4 bases and J by 0 bases, with 14 bases between. Germline-derived CDR1 and CDR2 are KGHSH and LQKENI. CDR3 amino acids: CASSRLLTSSTDTQYF. Written as DNA, the CDR3 is TGTGCCAGCTCACGTCTCCTCACCTCAAGCACAGATACGCAGTATTTT.

This clone was seen once. The chain joins TRBV5-4 to TRBJ2-4, with 8 bases lining up with TRBD2. Trimming at V came to 4 bases and at J to 7 bases, leaving 13 bases not matched to a gene. The CDR3 runs to 16 residues. Germline loops: CDR1 SGHNT, CDR2 YYREEE (reference sequence). DNA for the CDR3: TGTGCCAGCAGCCATGCGGGCGGGAGGTCGTTTAACATTCAGTACTTC. It specifies CASSHAGGRSFNIQYF.

This clone was recorded a few times. The rearrangement joins TRBV6-6 to TRBJ1-1; weak D call: TRBD1 (6 bases). From germline, CDR1 is MNHNY and CDR2 SVGAGI (reference sequence). V was cut by 2 bases and J by 5 bases, with 6 bases left in between. The length of the CDR3 is 12 residues. The CDR3: CASSYGQTEAFF. In DNA form, the CDR3 reads TGTGCCAGCAGTTACGGACAGACTGAAGCTTTCTTT.

V is TRBV11-3 and J is TRBJ2-1; 10 bases map to TRBD2. With 1 base clipped from V and 9 bases from J, the junction kept 12 bases outside the gene matches. The germline gives CDR1 SGHNT, CDR2 YENEEA. The CDR3 runs to 17 residues. This chain's CDR3 is CASSLGPSGSLGGEQFF. CDR3 nucleotides: TGTGCCAGCAGCTTAGGGCCTAGCGGGAGTTTAGGCGGTGAGCAGTTCTTC.

This chain joins TRBV7-8 and TRBJ1-4; D perhaps matches TRBD1 (6 bases). The V gene lost 0 bases and the J gene lost 6 bases, with 14 bases spanning the gap. This CDR3 has 16 amino acids. Germline-derived CDR1 and CDR2 are SGHVS and FQNEAQ. CDR3 in DNA: TGTGCCAGCAGCTTAGCGTATCACAGGGTTTATGAAAAACTGTTTTTT. It codes for CASSLAYHRVYEKLFF.

Written as DNA, the CDR3 is TGTGCCAGCAGCTATACCCTCTTGGCGGGGGGCTACACCTTC. Its translation is CASSYTLLAGGYTF. V and J are TRBV5-4 and TRBJ1-2; D is uncertain. V was clipped by 3 bases and J by 8 bases, with 17 bases between them. The CDR3 loop spans 14 amino acids. From germline, CDR1 is SGHNT and CDR2 YYREEE (reference sequence).

V usage is TRBV6-6 and J usage is TRBJ1-4; TRBD1 might be the D (5 bases). CDR1 is MNHNY, CDR2 SVGAGI, per germline (reference sequence). The CDR3 runs to 14 residues. V was trimmed by 5 bases and J by 12 bases, leaving 19 bases between them. CDR3 amino acids: CASSGGTAKAELFF. The CDR3 DNA is TGTGCCAGCAGTGGCGGGACGGCGAAAGCGGAACTGTTTTTT.

V and J are TRBV11-2 and TRBJ2-5; 11 positions match TRBD2. In germline, CDR1 is SGHAT, CDR2 FQNNGV. The ends lost 5 bases at V and 3 bases at J; junction bases unmatched: 8. The CDR3 length is 16 residues. The CDR3 DNA sequence: TGTGCCAGCAGCCACCGACTAGCGGGGCTAGAAGAGACCCAGTACTTC. As protein: CASSHRLAGLEETQYF.

J is TRBJ2-7 and V is TRBV14, with D unresolved. CDR1 is SGHDN and CDR2 is FVKESK in the germline V gene. V was trimmed by 0 bases and J by 9 bases, leaving 12 bases between them. The CDR3 contains 13 residues. The CDR3 DNA sequence: TGTGCCAGCAGCCAAGATGGACGGCGTGGGCAGTACTTC. Residues: CASSQDGRRGQYF.

CDR3 residues: CASSQDPGGSGNTIYF. The CDR3 bases are TGTGCCAGCAGCCAAGACCCAGGGGGCTCTGGAAACACCATATATTTT. The chain recombines TRBV4-2 with TRBJ1-3; 7 positions match TRBD1. Germline values: CDR1 LGHNA, CDR2 YNFKEQ. The CDR3 is 16 residues long. The trim removed 0 bases at V and 0 bases at J, leaving 2 bases unmatched.

The V and J genes are TRBV18 and TRBJ1-3, with TRBD1 identical over 8 bases. The CDR3 is 15 residues long. Germline V gene sequence: CDR1 KGHSH, CDR2 LQKENI. V gave up 2 bases and J gave up 1 base; unmatched junction bases: 1. The DNA of the CDR3 is TGTGCCAGCTCACCAAGGACAGGGTCTGGAAACACCATATATTTT. It is translated as CASSPRTGSGNTIYF.

The V call is TRBV29-1, the J call TRBJ2-7, with D unclear. There are 12 residues in the CDR3. Trimming stripped 6 bases from V and 5 bases from J, with 14 bases between. Germline CDR1 is SQVTM and CDR2 is ANQGSEA. CDR3 sequence (DNA): TGCAGCGTCCGCAACCCCCCACACGAGCAGTACTTC. It translates to CSVRNPPHEQYF.

This clone is labeled as medium-sized (0.01 to 0.1%). The chain links TRBV5-5 to TRBJ2-7; no reliable D call. Germline CDR1 is SGHKS and CDR2 is YYEKEE (reference sequence). Trimming stripped 2 bases from V and 0 bases from J, with 0 bases between. CDR3 size: 11 residues. CDR3 residues: CASSFSYEQYF. The CDR3 nucleotides are TGTGCCAGCAGCTTCTCCTACGAGCAGTACTTC.

This chain uses TRBV2 with TRBJ2-2; either TRBD1 or TRBD2 may supply D (6 bases each). The CDR3 runs 15 residues. Per the germline V gene, CDR1 is SNHLY and CDR2 is FYNNEI. V was trimmed by 6 bases and J by 4 bases, leaving 15 bases between them. CDR3 residues: CASSLGGSGTGELFF. The CDR3 bases are TGTGCCAGCAGCTTAGGGGGGTCCGGCACCGGGGAGCTGTTTTTT.

This clone was counted once. V is TRBV5-6 and J is TRBJ2-7, with 7 bases aligning to TRBD2. Germline V CDR1 and CDR2: SGHDT, YYEEEE. The CDR3 consists of 15 residues. Trimming removed 0 bases from V and 4 bases from J; junction bases left unmatched: 7. Here the CDR3 reads CASSLVAGRRYEQYF. The CDR3 DNA reads TGTGCCAGCAGCTTGGTGGCCGGGAGGCGGTACGAGCAGTACTTC. The variable domain in full, completed from reference TRBV5-6 and TRBJ2-7, reads DAGVTQSPTHLIKTRGQQVTLRCSPKSGHDTVSWYQQALGQGPQFIFQYYEEEERQRGNFPDRFSGHQFPNYSSELNVNALLLGDSALYLCASSLVAGRRYEQYFGPGTRLTVT.

The chain recombines TRBV5-6 with TRBJ1-2; D unresolved. V lost 0 bases and J lost 6, with 15 bases in between. Germline CDR1 reads SGHDT; CDR2 reads YYEEEE. This CDR3 spans 15 amino acids. The CDR3 protein is CASSLAGSRSDGYTF. CDR3 bases: TGTGCCAGCAGCTTGGCTGGAAGCAGGTCGGATGGCTACACCTTC.

The chain uses TRBV25-1 and TRBJ1-3; D unresolved. V lost 1 base to trimming and J lost 0 bases, with 7 bases between them. The CDR3 consists of 15 residues. Per germline, CDR1 MGHDK and CDR2 SYGVNS. The CDR3 bases are TGTGCCAGCAGTGAATCCTTGGGCTCTGGAAACACCATATATTTT. Residues: CASSESLGSGNTIYF.

V and J are TRBV7-9 and TRBJ2-7; D remains ambiguous. Per germline, CDR1 SEHNR and CDR2 FQNEAQ (reference sequence). The CDR3 spans 15 residues. Trimming removed 1 base at V and 7 bases at J, with 17 bases between. The CDR3 region is CASSLGSGWVVEQYF. DNA of the CDR3: TGTGCCAGCAGCTTAGGGTCTGGGTGGGTAGTGGAGCAGTACTTC.

The chain recombines TRBV13 with TRBJ1-4; 8 nucleotides line up with TRBD1. The length of the CDR3 is 18 residues. Germline values: CDR1 PRHDT, CDR2 FYEKMQ (reference sequence). With 0 bases clipped from V and 6 bases from J, the junction kept 12 bases outside the gene matches. In nucleotides, the CDR3 is TGTGCCAGCAGCTTAGGCCTAATTGGGCAGGGGGCGCATGAAAAACTGTTTTTT. This translates into CASSLGLIGQGAHEKLFF.

The chain is built from TRBV5-1 and TRBJ2-5; D uncertain. The V gene's germline CDR1 is SGHRS and CDR2 YFSETQ. Trimming took 2 bases from V and 1 from J, leaving 9 bases between them. The CDR3 contains 14 residues. The CDR3 DNA reads TGCGCCAGCAGCTTTCTCGGACCCCAAGAGACCCAGTACTTC. Protein sequence: CASSFLGPQETQYF.

This clone was counted only a few times. The genes are TRBV5-5 and TRBJ1-1; no firm D call. Germline CDR1 is SGHKS and CDR2 is YYEKEE (reference sequence). CDR3 length equals 13 residues. V lost 0 bases to trimming and J lost 3 bases, with 6 bases between them. This CDR3 is CASSLVGYTEAFF. The DNA of the CDR3 is TGTGCCAGCAGCTTGGTGGGGTACACTGAAGCTTTCTTT.

DNA of the CDR3: TGCGCCAGCAGCCGGACGCCGGGACAGGGGAATCAGCCCCAGCATTTT. The encoded protein is CASSRTPGQGNQPQHF. This chain links TRBV4-1 with TRBJ1-5; 10 nucleotides line up with TRBD1. The CDR3 has 16 residues. Unmatched junction bases numbered 7, after V lost 4 bases and J lost 4 bases. From germline, CDR1 is MGHRA and CDR2 YSYEKL.

The J gene is TRBJ1-5, the V gene TRBV6-1; D gene ambiguous. CDR1 MNHNS and CDR2 SASEGT come from the germline V gene. The CDR3 extends over 13 amino acids. The V end was cut by 8 bases, the J end by 2 bases, with 10 bases between. CDR3 DNA sequence: TGTGCCAGCCTAATGACGGGCAATCAGCCCCAGCATTTT. This gives the protein CASLMTGNQPQHF.

The chain is built from TRBV7-2 and TRBJ2-5, with 12 nucleotides matching TRBD2. The J call may be faulty, since TRBJ2-7 better matches the DNA end. Germline assignment: CDR1 SGHTA and CDR2 FQGNSA. The CDR3 sequence is 17 residues long. The CDR3 nucleotides read TGTGCCAGCAGCTTAGGGGTTTCTAGCGGGGGGGCCTACGAGCAGTACTTC. It specifies CASSLGVSSGGAYEQYF.